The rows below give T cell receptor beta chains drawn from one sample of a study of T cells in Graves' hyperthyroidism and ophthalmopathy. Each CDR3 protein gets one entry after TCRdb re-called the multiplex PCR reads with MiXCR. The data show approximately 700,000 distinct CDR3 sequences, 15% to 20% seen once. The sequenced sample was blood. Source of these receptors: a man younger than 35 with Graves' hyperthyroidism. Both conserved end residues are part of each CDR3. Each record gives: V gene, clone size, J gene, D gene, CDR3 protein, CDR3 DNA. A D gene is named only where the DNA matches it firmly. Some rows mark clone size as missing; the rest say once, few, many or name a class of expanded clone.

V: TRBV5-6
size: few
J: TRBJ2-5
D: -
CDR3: CASSRRGRSVQETQYF
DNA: TGTGCCAGCAGTCGTCGGGGCAGGTCGGTACAAGAGACCCAGTACTTC

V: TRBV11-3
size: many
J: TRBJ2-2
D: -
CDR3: CASSLVGRTGELFF
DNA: TGTGCCAGCAGCTTAGTGGGGCGTACCGGGGAGCTGTTTTTT

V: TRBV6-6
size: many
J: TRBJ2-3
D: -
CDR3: CASSYPDTQYF
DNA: TGTGCCAGCAGTTACCCAGATACGCAGTATTTT

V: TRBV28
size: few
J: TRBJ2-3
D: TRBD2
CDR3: CASSSPRLAGSTDTQYF
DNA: TGTGCCAGCAGTTCTCCGAGACTAGCGGGCAGCACAGATACGCAGTATTTT

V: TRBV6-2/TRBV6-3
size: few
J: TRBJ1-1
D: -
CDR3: CASSYPWTLLRTEAFF
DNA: TGTGCCAGCAGTTACCCTTGGACCCTGTTAAGGACTGAAGCTTTCTTT

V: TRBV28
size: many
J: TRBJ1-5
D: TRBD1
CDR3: CASSGQAGSQPQHF
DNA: TGTGCCAGCAGTGGACAGGCCGGTAGTCAGCCCCAGCATTTT

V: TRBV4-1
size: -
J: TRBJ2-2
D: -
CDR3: CASSQEEGAPPGELFF
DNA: TGCGCCAGCAGCCAAGAAGAAGGAGCCCCCCCCGGGGAGCTGTTTTTT

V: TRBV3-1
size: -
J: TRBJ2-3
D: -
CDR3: CASSQEPLGWGDTQYF
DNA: TGTGCCAGCAGCCAAGAACCGCTGGGGTGGGGAGATACGCAGTATTTT

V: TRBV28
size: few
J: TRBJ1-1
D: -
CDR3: CASSLWASGSSNTEAFF
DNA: TGTGCCAGCAGTTTATGGGCTTCGGGCAGCTCGAACACTGAAGCTTTCTTT

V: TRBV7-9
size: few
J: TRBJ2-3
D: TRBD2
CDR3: CASSGRLAGVPDTQYF
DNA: TGTGCCAGCAGCGGCCGACTAGCGGGAGTCCCGGATACGCAGTATTTT

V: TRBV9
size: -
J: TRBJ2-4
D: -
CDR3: CASSPTVGNIQYF
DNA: TGTGCCAGCAGCCCCACGGTTGGAAACATTCAGTACTTC

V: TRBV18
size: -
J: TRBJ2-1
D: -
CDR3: CASSPAPANEQFF
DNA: TGTGCCAGCTCACCAGCTCCGGCCAATGAGCAGTTCTTC

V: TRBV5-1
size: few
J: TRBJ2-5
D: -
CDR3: CASSPQRAQETQYF
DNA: TGCGCCAGCAGCCCCCAGCGGGCGCAAGAGACCCAGTACTTC

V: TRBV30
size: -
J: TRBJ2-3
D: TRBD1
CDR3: CAWSVRDRGTDTQYF
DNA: TGTGCCTGGAGTGTACGGGACAGAGGCACAGATACGCAGTATTTT

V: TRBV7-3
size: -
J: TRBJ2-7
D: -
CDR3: CASSSSGAGEQYF
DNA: TGTGCCAGCAGCTCATCAGGGGCGGGAGAGCAGTACTTC